These 18 T cell receptor beta chains share one sample of origin, sequenced in a study of T cell responses to AZD1222 COVID-19 vaccine. This table comes from immunoSEQ multiplex PCR, and its TCRdb copy is limited to in-frame clones, with some not included. The sample lists about 130,000 clones; 85% to 95% were seen once. The starting material was peripheral blood, obtained on day 0 of AZD1222 vaccination. The receptors were sampled from an adult in good health.

This chain links TRBV27 with TRBJ2-1; TRBD2 is a possible D gene (5 bases). Germline CDR1 and CDR2: MNHEY and SMNVEV (reference sequence). The CDR3 spans 14 residues. The germline V and J ends were trimmed by 4 bases and 7 bases, with 14 bases remaining between them. CDR3 protein: CASSSPTNPNEQFF. The CDR3 nucleotides are TGTGCCAGCAGTTCTCCGACTAACCCAAATGAGCAGTTCTTC.

This clone was counted once. CDR3: CASSSGTASYEQYF. CDR3 coding DNA: TGTGCCAGCAGCTCCGGGACAGCCTCCTACGAGCAGTACTTC. The V call is TRBV7-9, the J call TRBJ2-7, with 7 bases identical to TRBD1. The V gene's germline CDR1 is SEHNR and CDR2 FQNEAQ (reference sequence). V was clipped by 4 bases and J by 0 bases; unmatched bases: 3. This CDR3 spans 14 amino acids.

The chain carries TRBV29-1 and TRBJ2-5, with TRBD2 matching 13 bases. The junction had 9 bases not matched to a gene; V was cut back by 7 bases and J by 4 bases. Per germline, CDR1 SQVTM and CDR2 ANQGSEA. The CDR3 sequence is 15 residues long. The CDR3 DNA is TGCAGCGGGGGGACTAGCGGGATCCAGGGAGAGACCCAGTACTTC. Its translation is CSGGTSGIQGETQYF.

The J gene is TRBJ1-2, the V gene TRBV3-1 (or the pseudogene TRBV3-2), with 7 bases lining up with TRBD1. The CDR3 is 12 amino acids. V dropped 8 bases and J dropped 2; count of bases not matched to a gene: 2. Germline loops: CDR1 LGHDT, CDR2 YNNKEL (reference sequence). CDR3: CASSTGNYGYTF. The CDR3 DNA follows: TGTGCCAGCTCGACAGGGAACTATGGCTACACCTTC.

The rearrangement uses TRBV9 and TRBJ2-1, with 11 bases lining up with TRBD2. This CDR3 region has 15 residues. Germline CDR1 reads SGDLS; CDR2 reads YYNGEE. V trimming: 2 bases; J trimming: 7 bases; junction bases outside the gene matches: 5. The CDR3 sequence is CASSVETSGMNEQFF. CDR3 DNA: TGTGCCAGCAGCGTTGAGACTAGCGGGATGAATGAGCAGTTCTTC.

The gene calls are TRBV6-5 and TRBJ2-7; no reliable D call. CDR3 length equals 11 residues. V was shortened by 7 bases and J by 5 bases, with 9 bases between the two germline ends. CDR1 MNHEY and CDR2 SVGAGI come from the germline V gene. The chain's CDR3 is CASTWNHEQYF. CDR3 sequence (DNA): TGTGCCAGCACTTGGAACCACGAGCAGTACTTC.

A few counts support this clone. The CDR3 DNA follows: TGTGCCAGCAGTTTATCGAACACCGGGGAGCTGTTTTTT. Translating gives CASSLSNTGELFF. The chain is built from TRBV28 and TRBJ2-2; no firm D call. The CDR3 length is 13 residues. V lost 1 base to trimming and J lost 0 bases, with 0 bases between them. Germline lookup yields CDR1 MDHEN and CDR2 SYDVKM.

A word on this clone: Other DNA sequences from this sample encode an identical CDR3 as well. The chain recombines TRBV24-1 with TRBJ2-7, with no clear D. V lost 0 bases, J lost 4 bases, and 0 bases lay in between. The CDR3 consists of 11 residues. Germline loops: CDR1 KGHDR, CDR2 SFDVKD. CDR3 DNA: TGTGCCACCAGTGATTTGTACGAGCAGTACTTC. This sequence encodes CATSDLYEQYF.

The chain carries TRBV28 and TRBJ1-1; D is possibly TRBD1 (6 bases). Germline V CDR1 and CDR2: MDHEN, SYDVKM. The CDR3 has 13 amino acids. Trimming pared 5 bases from V and 6 bases from J, leaving 13 bases between. The CDR3 bases are TGTGCCAGCAGTAAACAGGGAGGGCCTGAAGCTTTCTTT. Translating it yields CASSKQGGPEAFF.

The chain couples TRBV9 to TRBJ1-2, with D possibly matching TRBD1 (5 bases). Trimming removed 4 bases from V and 4 bases from J, with 8 bases in between. The CDR3 has 12 amino acids. CDR1 is SGDLS and CDR2 is YYNGEE in the germline V gene. The CDR3 loop reads CASSTGIYGYTF. CDR3 nucleotide sequence: TGTGCCAGCAGCACAGGTATCTATGGCTACACCTTC.

The chain has TRBV7-9 and TRBJ2-1; 8 bases match TRBD2. This CDR3 has 12 amino acids. Germline V gene lookup returns CDR1 SEHNR and CDR2 FQNEAQ (reference sequence). The J segment lost 14 bases and the V segment lost 4 bases, leaving 7 bases of the junction unmatched. The CDR3 nucleotides read TGTGCCAGCAGCTCGAGCGGGAGTGGGGAGTTCTTC. Translating it yields CASSSSGSGEFF.

The J gene is TRBJ2-5, the V gene TRBV5-4; 7 nucleotides align to TRBD2. V trimming: 5 bases; J trimming: 0 bases; junction bases outside the gene matches: 7. This CDR3 spans 15 amino acids. CDR1 and CDR2 (germline): SGHNT, YYREEE (reference sequence). In nucleotides, the CDR3 is TGTGCCAGCAGGGTATCAAGCGGGAACCAAGAGACCCAGTACTTC. Translating it yields CASRVSSGNQETQYF.

The J gene is TRBJ1-2, the V gene TRBV4-2; possible D gene TRBD1, 5 bases. The CDR3 loop spans 15 amino acids. The V end lost 2 bases, the J end lost 3 bases, and 13 bases lay between the germline ends. The V gene's germline CDR1 is LGHNA and CDR2 YNFKEQ. CDR3 residues: CASSQRSGTDYGYTF. CDR3 coding DNA: TGTGCCAGCAGCCAACGCAGCGGGACGGACTATGGCTACACCTTC.

This chain uses TRBV5-4 with TRBJ2-1, with TRBD1 as a possible D gene (6 bases). Trimming removed 4 bases at V and 6 bases at J, with 17 bases between. This CDR3 is built from 15 residues. Germline assignment: CDR1 SGHNT and CDR2 YYREEE (reference sequence). This chain's CDR3 is CASSARGGYSNEQFF. CDR3 sequence (DNA): TGTGCCAGCAGCGCCCGAGGGGGTTATAGCAATGAGCAGTTCTTC.

J is TRBJ2-2 and V is TRBV28; D gene uncertain. The CDR3 spans 13 residues. From germline, CDR1 is MDHEN and CDR2 SYDVKM. With 5 bases removed from V and 0 bases from J, the gap between germline ends came to 4 bases. The CDR3 nucleotides are TGTGCCAGCAGTGACACGAACACCGGGGAGCTGTTTTTT. It translates to CASSDTNTGELFF.

The rearrangement links TRBV10-3 to TRBJ2-4; D may be TRBD1 (5 bases). The CDR3 has 14 residues. CDR1 ENHRY and CDR2 SYGVKD come from the germline V gene. V lost 3 bases and J 8 bases, leaving 14 bases between the germline ends. The CDR3 DNA sequence: TGTGCCATCAGTGACCCCCTAGGGGTCGACATTCAGTACTTC. This sequence encodes CAISDPLGVDIQYF.

There are many counts of this clone. This chain links TRBV27 with TRBJ2-5; TRBD1 matches at 9 bases. The V and J ends lost 2 bases and 7 bases, in that order; junction bases with no gene match: 5. This CDR3 comprises 14 residues. Germline V gives CDR1 MNHEY, CDR2 SMNVEV (reference sequence). In DNA, the CDR3 is TGTGCCAGCAGTTTAGGGACAGGGAGAGGGACCCAGTACTTC. As protein: CASSLGTGRGTQYF.

The chain combines TRBV19 with TRBJ1-5; D gene uncertain. Trimming left V 3 bases short and J 2 bases short, with 8 bases between. Per germline, CDR1 LNHDA and CDR2 SQIVND (reference sequence). CDR3 length: 14 amino acids. Written as DNA, the CDR3 is TGTGCCAGTAGTATGAGATATGGCAATCAGCCCCAGCATTTT. Protein: CASSMRYGNQPQHF.